One sample yielded the 5 T cell receptor beta chains listed below, sequenced in a study of blood T cell repertoires in COVID-19. Generated by immunoSEQ multiplex PCR, the TCRdb table keeps only in-frame clones and is missing some. The sample lists tens of thousands of clones, roughly 81% seen once, with under 30% in the top ten. Material: peripheral blood. Receptors originate from a woman between 65 and 79 years old with acute or convalescent COVID-19.

The V call is TRBV28, the J call TRBJ1-2; TRBD1 matches at 7 bases. V lost 5 bases to trimming and J lost 3 bases; unmatched junction nucleotides: 9. This CDR3 is 15 amino acids long. Looked up from germline, CDR1 is MDHEN and CDR2 is SYDVKM. CDR3 sequence: CASSSAGQVYYGYTF. CDR3 DNA sequence: TGTGCCAGCAGTAGTGCCGGACAGGTCTACTATGGCTACACCTTC.

The chain recombines TRBV5-6 with TRBJ1-2; perhaps TRBD1 as D (5 bases). The germline gives CDR1 SGHDT, CDR2 YYEEEE. This CDR3 is built from 16 residues. Between the trimmed V and J ends, which lost 1 base and 2 bases, there was a span of 15 bases. In nucleotides, the CDR3 is TGTGCCAGCAGCTTGCCCAGGGTAATGTACAACTATGGCTACACCTTC. Amino acid sequence: CASSLPRVMYNYGYTF.

This sequence joins TRBV5-1 and TRBJ2-5; possibly TRBD2 for D (5 bases). Germline V gene lookup returns CDR1 SGHRS and CDR2 YFSETQ. With 2 bases removed from V and 5 bases from J, the gap between germline ends came to 10 bases. The CDR3 has 13 amino acids. The CDR3 region is CASSFWPGETQYF. In nucleotides, the CDR3 is TGCGCCAGCAGCTTTTGGCCGGGGGAGACCCAGTACTTC.

In regard to this clone: The same CDR3 is also encoded by other DNA sequences in this sample. The chain has TRBV19 and TRBJ1-5; TRBD1 agrees at 8 bases. The J segment lost 7 bases and the V segment lost 8 bases, leaving 7 bases of the junction unmatched. CDR1 and CDR2 (germline): LNHDA, SQIVND (reference sequence). This CDR3 comprises 13 residues. CDR3 nucleotide sequence: TGTGCCAGTCGTGGACAGGGTAGGCAGCCCCAGCATTTT. Its translation is CASRGQGRQPQHF.

The chain uses TRBV19 and TRBJ2-7, with 7 bases aligning to TRBD2. The V segment lost 4 bases and the J segment 2 bases; nucleotides outside the gene matches: 5. Germline V lookup: CDR1 LNHDA, CDR2 SQIVND (reference sequence). This CDR3 region has 14 residues. The CDR3 coding sequence is TGTGCCAGTAGTAACCCTAGCGGAACCTACGAGCAGTACTTC. Residues: CASSNPSGTYEQYF.